This TCR beta chain originates from a study of graft-versus-host responses after intestinal transplantation. As for the study in general: Once they had received anti-thymocyte globulin induction, all recipients took tacrolimus and steroids for around three years.

CFSE-labeled responder cells (around 200,000) were plated with around 200,000 irradiated, violet-dye-labeled stimulator cells. Method: immunoSEQ multiplex PCR; TCRdb's copy keeps in-frame clones and lacks some. The table lists about 14,000 clones, 30% to 40% of them singletons. Findings and limits, study-wide: Marrow from the recipient contained GvH clones, some of which had appeared first in ileum or blood.

This CDR3 is built from 16 residues. Trimming at V came to 4 bases and at J to 2 bases, leaving 6 bases not matched to a gene. CDR1 is LGHNA, CDR2 YSLEER, per germline. The sequencing used alloreactive CD8+ T cells from a mixed lymphocyte reaction culture, collected before intestinal transplant. Subset of the sample: CFSE-low proliferating T cells sorted from roughly 6-day pre-transplant mixed lymphocyte reaction (GvH or HvG direction). This sequence originates from a human patient who received an intestinal transplant. The chain recombines TRBV4-3 with TRBJ1-4; 8 bases map to TRBD1. CDR3 loop: CASSRTTGVTNEKLFF. Here the CDR3 DNA reads TGCGCCAGCAGCCGAACGACAGGGGTGACTAATGAAAAACTGTTTTTT.